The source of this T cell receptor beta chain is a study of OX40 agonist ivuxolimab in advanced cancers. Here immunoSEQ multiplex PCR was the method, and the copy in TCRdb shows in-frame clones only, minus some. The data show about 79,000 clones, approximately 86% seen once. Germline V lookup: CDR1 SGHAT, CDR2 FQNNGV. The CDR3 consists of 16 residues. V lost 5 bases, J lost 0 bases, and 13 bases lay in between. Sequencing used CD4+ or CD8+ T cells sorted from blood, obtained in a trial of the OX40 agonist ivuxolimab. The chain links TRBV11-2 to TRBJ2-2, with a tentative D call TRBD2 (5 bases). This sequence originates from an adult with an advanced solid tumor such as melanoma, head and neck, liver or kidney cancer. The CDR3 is CASSRAGLTNTGELFF. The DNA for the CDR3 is TGTGCCAGCAGCCGAGCCGGACTTACGAACACCGGGGAGCTGTTTTTT.